A single T cell receptor (beta chain) is shown here with its context. Germline V gives CDR1 SQVTM, CDR2 ANQGSEA. Losses at the gene ends were 5 bases for V and 7 bases for J; bases not matched to a gene: 10. This CDR3 contains 15 residues. This specimen comes from a study of T cell responses to AZD1222 COVID-19 vaccine. Data came from immunoSEQ multiplex PCR; TCRdb stores just in-frame clones and leaves some out. The repertoire holds approximately 150,000 clones, with approximately 87% as singletons. The clonotype originates from an adult who received the AZD1222 COVID-19 vaccine. V is TRBV29-1 and J is TRBJ2-1, with 11 nucleotides matching TRBD1. This material consisted of peripheral blood, taken 28 days after the second AZD1222 dose. The CDR3 DNA reads TGCAGCGTTACCTTGGACAGGGGGCTCGTAAATGAGCAGTTCTTC. Translated: CSVTLDRGLVNEQFF.